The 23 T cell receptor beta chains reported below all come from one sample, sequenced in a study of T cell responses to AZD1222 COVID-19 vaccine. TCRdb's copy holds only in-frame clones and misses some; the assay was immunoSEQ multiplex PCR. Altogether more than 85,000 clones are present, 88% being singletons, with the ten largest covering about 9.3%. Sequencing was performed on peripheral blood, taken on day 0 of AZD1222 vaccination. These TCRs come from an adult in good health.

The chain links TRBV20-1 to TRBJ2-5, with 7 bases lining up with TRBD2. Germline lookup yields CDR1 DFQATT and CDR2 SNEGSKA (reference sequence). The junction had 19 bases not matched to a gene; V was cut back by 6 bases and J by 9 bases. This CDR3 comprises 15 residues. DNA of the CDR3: TGCAGTGCCAGTCCCTCTACCGGGACTATGGTGGCCCAGTACTTC. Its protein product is CSASPSTGTMVAQYF.

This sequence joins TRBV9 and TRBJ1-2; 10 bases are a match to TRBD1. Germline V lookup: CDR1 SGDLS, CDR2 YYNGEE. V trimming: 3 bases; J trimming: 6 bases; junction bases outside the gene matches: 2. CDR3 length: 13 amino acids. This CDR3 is CASSGDRGDGYTF. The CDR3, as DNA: TGTGCCAGCAGCGGGGACAGGGGTGATGGCTACACCTTC.

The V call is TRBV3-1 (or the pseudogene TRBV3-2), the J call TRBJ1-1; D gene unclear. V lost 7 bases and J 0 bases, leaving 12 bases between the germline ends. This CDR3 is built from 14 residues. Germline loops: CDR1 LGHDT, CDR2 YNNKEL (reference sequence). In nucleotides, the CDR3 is TGTGCCAGCAAGGAAAGCAGCCTGAACACTGAAGCTTTCTTT. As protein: CASKESSLNTEAFF.

For the CDR3, the DNA is TGCGCCAGCACAGGCAGAGGCACAGATACGCAGTATTTT. Translation gives CASTGRGTDTQYF. The J gene is TRBJ2-3, the V gene TRBV10-2; D remains unclear. CDR1 and CDR2 (germline): WSHSY, SAAADI. Trimming took 7 bases from V and 1 from J, leaving 9 bases between them. The CDR3 contains 13 residues.

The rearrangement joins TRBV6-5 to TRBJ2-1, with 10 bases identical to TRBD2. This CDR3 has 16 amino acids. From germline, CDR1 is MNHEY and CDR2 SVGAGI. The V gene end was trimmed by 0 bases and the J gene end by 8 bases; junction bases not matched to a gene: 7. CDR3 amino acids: CASSYSLAGVVYEQFF. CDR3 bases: TGTGCCAGCAGTTACTCCCTAGCGGGAGTCGTGTATGAGCAGTTCTTC.

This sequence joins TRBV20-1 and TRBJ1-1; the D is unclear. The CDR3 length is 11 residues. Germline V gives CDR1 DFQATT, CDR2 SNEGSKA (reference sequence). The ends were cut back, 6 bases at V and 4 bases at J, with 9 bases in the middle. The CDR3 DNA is TGCAGTGCATATCCAATCACTGAAGCTTTCTTT. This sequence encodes CSAYPITEAFF.

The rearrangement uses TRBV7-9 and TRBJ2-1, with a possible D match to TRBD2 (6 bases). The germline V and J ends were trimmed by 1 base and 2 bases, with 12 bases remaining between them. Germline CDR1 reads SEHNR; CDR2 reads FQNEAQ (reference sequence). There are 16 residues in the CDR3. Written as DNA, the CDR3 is TGTGCCAGCAGCTTAGGGTTAGCGGCAGCCTACAATGAGCAGTTCTTC. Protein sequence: CASSLGLAAAYNEQFF. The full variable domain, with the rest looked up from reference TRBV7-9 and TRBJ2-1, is DTGVSQNPRHKITKRGQNVTFRCDPISEHNRLYWYRQTLGQGPEFLTYFQNEAQLEKSRLLSDRFSAERPKGSFSTLEIQRTEQGDSAMYLCASSLGLAAAYNEQFFGPGTRLTVL.

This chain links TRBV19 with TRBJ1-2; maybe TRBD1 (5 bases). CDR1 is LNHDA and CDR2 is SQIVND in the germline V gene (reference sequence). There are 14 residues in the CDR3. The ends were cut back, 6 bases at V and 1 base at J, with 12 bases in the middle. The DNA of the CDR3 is TGTGCCAGTAGCCTACAAGGGGTTAACTATGGCTACACCTTC. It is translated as CASSLQGVNYGYTF.

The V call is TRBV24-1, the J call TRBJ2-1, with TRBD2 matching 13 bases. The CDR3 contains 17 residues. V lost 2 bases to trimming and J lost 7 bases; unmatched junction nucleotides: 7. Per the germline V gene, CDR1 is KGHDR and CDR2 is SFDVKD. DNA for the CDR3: TGTGCCACCAGTGATTCAGGGACTAGCGGGACTAATAATGAGCAGTTCTTC. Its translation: CATSDSGTSGTNNEQFF.

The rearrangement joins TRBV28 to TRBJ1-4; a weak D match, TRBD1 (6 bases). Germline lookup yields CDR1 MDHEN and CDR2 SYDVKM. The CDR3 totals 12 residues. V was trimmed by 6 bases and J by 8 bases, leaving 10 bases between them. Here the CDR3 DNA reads TGTGCCAGCAGGATAGGACAGGAAAAACTGTTTTTT. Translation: CASRIGQEKLFF.

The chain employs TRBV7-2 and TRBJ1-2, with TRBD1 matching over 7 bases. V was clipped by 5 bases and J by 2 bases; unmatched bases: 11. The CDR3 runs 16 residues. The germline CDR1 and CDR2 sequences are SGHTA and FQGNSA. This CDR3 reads CASSHRQGSGNYGYTF. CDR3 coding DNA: TGTGCCAGCAGCCACCGACAGGGATCAGGCAACTATGGCTACACCTTC.

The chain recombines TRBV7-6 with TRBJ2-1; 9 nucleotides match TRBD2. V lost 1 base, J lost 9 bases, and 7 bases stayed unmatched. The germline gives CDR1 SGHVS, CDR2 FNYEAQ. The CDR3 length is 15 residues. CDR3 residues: CASSLGGAGGGEQFF. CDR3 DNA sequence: TGTGCCAGCAGCTTAGGCGGAGCGGGAGGAGGTGAGCAGTTCTTC.

The CDR3 sequence is CASSLKGTGELFF. CDR3 nucleotide sequence: TGTGCCAGCAGTTTAAAGGGTACCGGGGAGCTGTTTTTT. The chain employs TRBV12-3 or TRBV12-4 and TRBJ2-2, with no clear D. The CDR3 spans 13 residues. Trimming left V 2 bases short and J 5 bases short, with 6 bases between.

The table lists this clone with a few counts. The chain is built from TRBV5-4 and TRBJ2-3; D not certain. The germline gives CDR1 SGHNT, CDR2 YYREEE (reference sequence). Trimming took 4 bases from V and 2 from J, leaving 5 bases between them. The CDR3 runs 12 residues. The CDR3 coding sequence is TGTGCCAGCAGCCTTTACACAGATACGCAGTATTTT. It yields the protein CASSLYTDTQYF.

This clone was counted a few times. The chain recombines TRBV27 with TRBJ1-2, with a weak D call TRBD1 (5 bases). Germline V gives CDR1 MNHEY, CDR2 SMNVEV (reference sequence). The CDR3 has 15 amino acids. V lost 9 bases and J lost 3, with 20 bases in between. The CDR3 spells CASRDRGSFDYGYTF. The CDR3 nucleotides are TGTGCCAGTCGGGACCGTGGTTCTTTTGACTATGGCTACACCTTC.

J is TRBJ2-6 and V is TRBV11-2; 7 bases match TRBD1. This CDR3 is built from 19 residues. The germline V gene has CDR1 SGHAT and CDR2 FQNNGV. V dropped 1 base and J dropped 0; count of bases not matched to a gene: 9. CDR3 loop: CASSLVYRGFSSGANVLTF. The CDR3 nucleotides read TGTGCCAGCAGCTTAGTTTACAGGGGTTTTTCCTCTGGGGCCAACGTCCTGACTTTC.

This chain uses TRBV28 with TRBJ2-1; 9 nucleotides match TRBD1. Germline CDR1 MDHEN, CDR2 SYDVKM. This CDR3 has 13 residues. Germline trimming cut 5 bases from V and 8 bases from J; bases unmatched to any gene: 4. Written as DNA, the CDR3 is TGTGCCAGCAGTGGCACAGGGGGCTATGAGCAGTTCTTC. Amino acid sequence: CASSGTGGYEQFF.

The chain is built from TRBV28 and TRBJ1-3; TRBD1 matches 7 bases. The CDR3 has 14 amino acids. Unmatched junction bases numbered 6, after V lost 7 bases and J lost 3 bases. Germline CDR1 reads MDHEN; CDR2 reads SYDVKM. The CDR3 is CASTLDRVGNTIYF. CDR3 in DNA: TGTGCCAGCACCCTAGACAGGGTTGGAAACACCATATATTTT.

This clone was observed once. The CDR3 bases are TGTGCCAGCTACCAGGGGTCTTACGAGCAGTACTTC. This translates into CASYQGSYEQYF. The chain uses TRBV28 and TRBJ2-7; weak D call: TRBD1 (6 bases). This CDR3 has 12 amino acids. V lost 8 bases and J lost 4, with 12 bases in between. In germline, CDR1 is MDHEN, CDR2 SYDVKM.

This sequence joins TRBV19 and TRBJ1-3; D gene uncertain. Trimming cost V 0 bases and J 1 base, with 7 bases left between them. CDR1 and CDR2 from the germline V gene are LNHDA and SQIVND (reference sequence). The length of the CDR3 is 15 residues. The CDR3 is CASSIDFGSGNTIYF. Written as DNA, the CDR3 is TGTGCCAGTAGTATAGATTTCGGATCTGGAAACACCATATATTTT.

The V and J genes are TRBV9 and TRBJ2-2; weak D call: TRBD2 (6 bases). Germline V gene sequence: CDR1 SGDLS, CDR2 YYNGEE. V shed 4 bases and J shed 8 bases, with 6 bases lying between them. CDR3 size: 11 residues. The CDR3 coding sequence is TGTGCCAGCAGCCGGGAGGGGGAGCTGTTTTTT. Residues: CASSREGELFF.

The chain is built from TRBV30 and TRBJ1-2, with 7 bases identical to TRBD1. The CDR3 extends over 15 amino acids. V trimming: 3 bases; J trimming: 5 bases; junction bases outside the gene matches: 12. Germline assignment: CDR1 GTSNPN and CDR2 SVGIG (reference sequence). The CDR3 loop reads CAWRGTSGGRYGYTF. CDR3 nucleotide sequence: TGTGCCTGGAGAGGTACCTCAGGGGGAAGATATGGCTACACCTTC.

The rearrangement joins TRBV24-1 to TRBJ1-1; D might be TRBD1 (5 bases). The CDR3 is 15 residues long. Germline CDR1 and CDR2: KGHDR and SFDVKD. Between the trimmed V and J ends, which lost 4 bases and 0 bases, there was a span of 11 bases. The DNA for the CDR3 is TGTGCCACCAGTGAGACGGGGGGGTTGAACACTGAAGCTTTCTTT. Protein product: CATSETGGLNTEAFF.